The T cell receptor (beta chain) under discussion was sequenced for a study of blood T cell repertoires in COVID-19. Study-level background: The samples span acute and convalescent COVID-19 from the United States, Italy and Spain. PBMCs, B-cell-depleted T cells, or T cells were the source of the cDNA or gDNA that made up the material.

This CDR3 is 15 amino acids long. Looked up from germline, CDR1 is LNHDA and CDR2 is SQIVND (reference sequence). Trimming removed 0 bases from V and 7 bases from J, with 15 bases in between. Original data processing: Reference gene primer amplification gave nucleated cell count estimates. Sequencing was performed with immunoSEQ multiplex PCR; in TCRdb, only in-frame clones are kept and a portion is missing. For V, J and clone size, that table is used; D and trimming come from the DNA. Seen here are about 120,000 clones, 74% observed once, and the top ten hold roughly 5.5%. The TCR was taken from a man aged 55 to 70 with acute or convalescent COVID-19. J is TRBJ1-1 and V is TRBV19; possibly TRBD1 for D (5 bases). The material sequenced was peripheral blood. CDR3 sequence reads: CASSIDIQGDLEAFF. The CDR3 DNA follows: TGTGCCAGTAGTATAGATATCCAGGGCGACCTTGAAGCTTTCTTT.